The present T cell receptor (beta chain) was sequenced within a study of blood T cell repertoires in COVID-19 (TCRdb year 2020). Some background on the complete study: The collaborator samples originated in the United States, Italy and Spain and spanned the acute and convalescent phases of COVID-19. The material from the prospective study consisted of cDNA or gDNA derived from T cells, B-cell-depleted T cells, or PBMCs. Deeply sampled blood TCRbeta repertoires from subjects exposed to, actively infected with, or recovered from COVID-19 were included in the dataset. The repertoires were made available in a free public database intended to serve as a resource for research on the immune response to SARS-CoV-2. The samples were drawn from the first 160 participants of the ongoing ImmuneRACE study and from 1,200 or so subjects provided by 6 global collaborators. Sample metadata almost always included a de-identified subject ID, COVID-19 status, age in years and sex. HLA class I and class II types, where available, came from metadata supplied by the sample provider rather than from assay-based typing. Study-wide findings and limitations: How much clinical and demographic metadata was included differed by source and by participant, and the metadata was provided uncurated.

Spanning cysteine to phenylalanine, the CDR3 consists of 13 amino acids. The only DNA kept is the CDR3, 39 bases in frame from the first base. The CDR1 and CDR2 encoded by the germline V gene are MRHNA and SNTAGT. V is cut back by 2 bases and J by 4 bases, with 0 bases in the junction unmatched. TCRbeta CDR3 regions were amplified from genomic DNA using the immunoSEQ Assay, a bias-controlled multiplex PCR. On the authors' methods: The number of nucleated cells in each sample was estimated from the amplification of reference gene primers within the assay. To quantify the absolute abundance of each unique TCRbeta CDR3 rearrangement, sequence reads were collapsed and filtered. Productive Simpson clonality was computed per sample as the square root of Simpson's diversity index over productive rearrangements. TCRdb stores this immuneACCESS table with in-frame sequences only. Part of the clones is absent; in the studies checked, under half of the shortfall reflects unresolved V genes, and no reason is known for the rest. The V and J calls and clone size are taken from that table; D and trimming were inferred from the DNA. Across this sample there are 200,000 to 250,000 clones, with about 84% seen only once. The ten largest clonotypes hold approximately 7.4% of the sample.

This clone was recorded a few times. Its antigen is not yet known. No base quality values were provided; no much bigger clone lies one nucleotide off. Enrolling through a virtual design, the prospective study's participants ranged in age from roughly 18 to 89 years and lived across 20 to 25 United States geographic areas. In the prospective study, cohorts were assigned on the basis of participant-reported clinical history obtained from a screening survey and a study questionnaire. Mobile phlebotomists in the prospective study collected whole blood, serum and a nasopharyngeal or oropharyngeal swab from every participant. Additional blood draws and questionnaires over a 2-month period could optionally be provided by prospective study participants. Before DNA extraction, blood samples from the prospective study were shipped at room temperature or frozen.

The material sequenced was PBMCs or T cells enriched from blood (not recorded which). The sequence links TRBV6-4 to TRBJ2-3; 7 middle bases align to TRBD1. The receptor comes from a woman in her thirties or forties with acute COVID-19. The CDR3 in this case is CASSDQGADTQYF. The bases are TGTGCCAGCAGTGACCAGGGGGCAGATACGCAGTATTTT.